These 27 T cell receptor beta chains were sequenced from one sample in a study of cytomegalovirus exposure and HLA in healthy donors. The PCR employed 60 Vbeta primers together with 13 Jbeta primers. Assay used: immunoSEQ multiplex PCR; TCRdb lists only in-frame clones, some missing. The sample includes some 190,000 clones, about four fifths seen only once; the top ten take about 1.9%. Sample: PBMCs. These receptors came from a woman in her 30s in good health and CMV-seronegative.

The J gene is TRBJ1-5, the V gene TRBV23-1, with a weak D call TRBD1 (6 bases). TRBV23-1 is an open reading frame, and its role is uncertain. This CDR3 contains 21 residues. Trimming cost V 4 bases and J 6 bases, with 34 bases left between them. In nucleotides, the CDR3 is TGCGCCAGCAGTCCCCCCCCCGGACCGACGGGGGGGCGCGTAGAAGGTCAGCCCCAGCATTTT. Its translation: CASSPPPGPTGGRVEGQPQHF.

This chain links TRBV19 with TRBJ1-6, with 9 bases aligning to TRBD1. The V gene's germline CDR1 is LNHDA and CDR2 SQIVND (reference sequence). This CDR3 is built from 16 residues. The junction had 11 bases not matched to a gene; V was cut back by 6 bases and J by 8 bases. CDR3 nucleotides: TGTGCCAGTAGACAGCAAACAGGGGGCCCGGATTCACCCCTCCACTTT. Amino acids: CASRQQTGGPDSPLHF. The full variable domain, rest sourced from reference TRBV19 and TRBJ1-6, is DGGITQSPKYLFRKEGQNVTLSCEQNLNHDAMYWYRQDPGQGLRLIYYSQIVNDFQKGDIAEGYSVSREKKESFPLTVTSAQKNPTAFYLCASRQQTGGPDSPLHFGNGTRLTVT.

This clone was detected only once. CDR3 protein: CASSAETGFYSNQPQHF. CDR3 sequence (DNA): TGTGCCAGCAGCGCCGAAACAGGGTTTTATAGCAATCAGCCCCAGCATTTT. The gene calls are TRBV2 and TRBJ1-5, with a possible D match to TRBD1 (6 bases). This CDR3 is 17 amino acids long. The germline gives CDR1 SNHLY, CDR2 FYNNEI. Trimming removed 6 bases from V and 0 bases from J, with 18 bases in between. Together with reference TRBV2 and TRBJ1-5, the CDR3 gives the full variable domain: EPEVTQTPSHQVTQMGQEVILRCVPISNHLYFYWYRQILGQKVEFLVSFYNNEISEKSEIFDDQFSVERPDGSNFTLKIRSTKLEDSAMYFCASSAETGFYSNQPQHFGDGTRLSIL.

Points on this clone: Other nucleotide sequences from this sample produce the same CDR3. V gene TRBV19 combines with J gene TRBJ1-5, with 11 bases matching TRBD1. V gave up 5 bases and J gave up 4 bases; unmatched junction bases: 1. From germline, CDR1 is LNHDA and CDR2 SQIVND (reference sequence). CDR3 length equals 14 residues. CDR3 sequence (DNA): TGTGCCAGTAGTGGGACAGGGGGAAATCAGCCCCAGCATTTT. Translating gives CASSGTGGNQPQHF.

The chain couples TRBV7-6 to TRBJ2-2; 11 nucleotides agree with TRBD2. V shed 3 bases, J shed 1 base, and the junction held 4 bases outside the gene matches. CDR1 is SGHVS, CDR2 FNYEAQ, per germline. This CDR3 has 17 amino acids. This chain's CDR3 is CASSLPSGGLNTGELFF. The CDR3 nucleotides are TGTGCCAGCAGCTTGCCTAGCGGGGGGCTGAACACCGGGGAGCTGTTTTTT.

This clone was picked up one time. At the DNA level, this CDR3 is encoded by other sequences in the same sample as well. The genes are TRBV18 and TRBJ2-7, with D unresolved. CDR3 size: 13 residues. The V and J ends lost 2 bases and 0 bases respectively, with 5 bases between them. Germline CDR1 is KGHSH and CDR2 is LQKENI. The CDR3 is CASSPASSYEQYF. The CDR3 DNA reads as TGTGCCAGCTCACCAGCTAGCTCCTACGAGCAGTACTTC.

The chain links TRBV7-2 to TRBJ1-6; the D gene is possibly TRBD1 (6 bases). Trimming pared 0 bases from V and 0 bases from J, leaving 9 bases between. The germline CDR1 and CDR2 sequences are SGHTA and FQGNSA. This CDR3 has 17 residues. In DNA form, the CDR3 reads TGTGCCAGCAGCTTAGCGCTGGACAGCTCCTATAATTCACCCCTCCACTTT. Protein: CASSLALDSSYNSPLHF.

This chain uses TRBV5-5 with TRBJ2-7; D may be TRBD2 (5 bases). Trimming stripped 7 bases from V and 5 bases from J, with 13 bases between. Per the germline V gene, CDR1 is SGHKS and CDR2 is YYEKEE (reference sequence). CDR3 length: 12 residues. The CDR3 DNA follows: TGTGCCAGCCGGTTCATGGAGGACGAGCAGTACTTC. Translation: CASRFMEDEQYF.

The rearrangement joins TRBV4-1 to TRBJ1-4; 7 bases align to TRBD1. Germline V gene sequence: CDR1 MGHRA, CDR2 YSYEKL. This CDR3 comprises 16 residues. With 2 bases clipped from V and 11 bases from J, the junction kept 14 bases outside the gene matches. The CDR3: CASSQSPDRSPYKLFF. The CDR3 region has the DNA TGCGCCAGCAGCCAATCCCCGGACAGGAGCCCGTACAAACTGTTTTTT.

The J gene is TRBJ2-1, the V gene TRBV11-3; 7 nucleotides match TRBD2. Germline V lookup: CDR1 SGHNT, CDR2 YENEEA. Trimming cost V 1 base and J 2 bases; bases outside gene matches: 5. The CDR3 runs to 16 residues. The CDR3 DNA sequence: TGTGCCAGCAGCTTAGCAGCTAGCGGCCCCTACAATGAGCAGTTCTTC. This encodes CASSLAASGPYNEQFF.

V usage is TRBV21-1 and J usage is TRBJ2-7; the table assigns TRBD2, which was not confirmed against the DNA. TRBV21-1 has pseudogene status. This CDR3 is built from 20 residues. CDR3 sequence: CASSKLTRTSGSQAYHEQYF. CDR3 DNA: TGTGCCAGCAGCAAATTAACCCGGACTAGCGGGTCCCAGGCGTATCACGAGCAGTACTTC.

The chain links TRBV10-1 to TRBJ1-2; 7 positions match TRBD1. This CDR3 has 13 amino acids. Trimming took 2 bases from V and 5 from J; bases not matched to a gene: 2. Germline CDR1 is WNHNN and CDR2 is SYGVQD (reference sequence). DNA of the CDR3: TGCGCCAGCAGTGAGGGACAGGATTATGGCTACACCTTC. Translated, it gives CASSEGQDYGYTF.

This clone appeared once. V is TRBV5-1 and J is TRBJ1-2, with a weak D call TRBD1 (6 bases). Germline loops: CDR1 SGHRS, CDR2 YFSETQ. Between the trimmed V and J ends, which lost 3 bases and 5 bases, there was a span of 11 bases. There are 13 residues in the CDR3. In DNA form, the CDR3 reads TGCGCCAGCAGCTACGCGGACAGATATGGCTACACCTTC. This sequence encodes CASSYADRYGYTF. The full variable domain, its missing parts supplied by reference TRBV5-1 and TRBJ1-2, is KAGVTQTPRYLIKTRGQQVTLSCSPISGHRSVSWYQQTPGQGLQFLFEYFSETQRNKGNFPGRFSGRQFSNSRSEMNVSTLELGDSALYLCASSYADRYGYTFGSGTRLTVV.

The genes are TRBV25-1 and TRBJ1-2; D is undetermined. From germline, CDR1 is MGHDK and CDR2 SYGVNS. The V end was cut by 2 bases, the J end by 8 bases, with 12 bases between. The CDR3 consists of 13 residues. DNA for the CDR3: TGTGCCAGCAGTGAAGGTGGCGGATGGGGCTACACCTTC. Protein product: CASSEGGGWGYTF.

This sequence joins TRBV6-5 and TRBJ1-2, with D uncertain. The CDR3 consists of 12 residues. Germline CDR1 MNHEY, CDR2 SVGAGI. Trimming shortened V by 5 bases and J by 0 bases, and 4 bases separated the two germline ends. CDR3 loop: CASSPANYGYTF. Here the CDR3 DNA reads TGTGCCAGCAGTCCCGCTAACTATGGCTACACCTTC.

Regarding this clone: An end of the junction differs from the germline gene, which may be a read error. V is TRBV9 and J is TRBJ2-4; 8 bases match TRBD2. The CDR3 is 17 amino acids. The germline V gene encodes CDR1 SGDLS and CDR2 YYNGEE. The CDR3 protein is CASSVDPPAGAKSIQYF. The CDR3 nucleotides are TGTGCCAGCAGCGTAGACCCACCAGCGGGGGCCAAAAGCATTCAGTACTTC.

This sequence joins TRBV7-9 and TRBJ1-4; D is uncertain. Germline V gives CDR1 SEHNR, CDR2 FQNEAQ (reference sequence). The CDR3 length is 16 residues. V lost 5 bases and J 4 bases, leaving 17 bases between the germline ends. Here the CDR3 reads CASSDPNRSGNEKLFF. The CDR3 DNA reads as TGTGCCAGCAGCGATCCGAATAGGAGCGGTAATGAAAAACTGTTTTTT. Combining the CDR3 with reference TRBV7-9 and TRBJ1-4 gives the whole variable domain DTGVSQNPRHKITKRGQNVTFRCDPISEHNRLYWYRQTLGQGPEFLTYFQNEAQLEKSRLLSDRFSAERPKGSFSTLEIQRTEQGDSAMYLCASSDPNRSGNEKLFFGSGTQLSVL.

V and J are TRBV15 and TRBJ1-2, with unresolved D. V shed 2 bases and J shed 2 bases, with 9 bases lying between them. This CDR3 has 14 residues. Germline lookup yields CDR1 LNHNV and CDR2 YYDKDF (reference sequence). The CDR3 bases are TGTGCCACCAGCAGAACCCCTGAGAACTATGGCTACACCTTC. Protein product: CATSRTPENYGYTF.

This clone was seen just once. The chain has TRBV7-2 and TRBJ2-2; D perhaps matches TRBD2 (5 bases). Germline V lookup: CDR1 SGHTA, CDR2 FQGNSA. V gave up 4 bases and J gave up 4 bases, with 13 bases separating them. This CDR3 has 15 amino acids. This CDR3 reads CASSSRRLTTGELFF. CDR3 sequence (DNA): TGTGCCAGCAGCTCCAGGCGACTAACCACCGGGGAGCTGTTTTTT.

The CDR3 is CASSLRDRRTGNTIYF. CDR3 sequence (DNA): TGTGCCAGCAGCTTAAGGGACAGGAGGACTGGAAACACCATATATTTT. The chain joins TRBV11-2 to TRBJ1-3; 8 positions match TRBD1. The V and J ends lost 2 bases and 2 bases, in that order; junction bases with no gene match: 5. From germline, CDR1 is SGHAT and CDR2 FQNNGV. The CDR3 consists of 16 residues.

DNA of the CDR3: TGTGCCAGCAGACCCCACTACACCGGGGAGCTGTTTTTT. It translates to CASRPHYTGELFF. The chain combines TRBV27 with TRBJ2-2, with unresolved D. The CDR3 runs 13 residues. Germline V CDR1 and CDR2: MNHEY, SMNVEV (reference sequence). V was pared by 6 bases and J by 3 bases, with 8 bases between.

DNA for the CDR3: TGCAGCGTTGGGAGCGGGGGTGAGACCCAGTACTTC. Protein: CSVGSGGETQYF. The V and J genes are TRBV29-1 and TRBJ2-5; 8 bases map to TRBD2. Per the germline V gene, CDR1 is SQVTM and CDR2 is ANQGSEA. The junction had 3 bases not matched to a gene; V was cut back by 4 bases and J by 5 bases. The CDR3 extends over 12 amino acids. Full variable domain (remainder filled in from reference TRBV29-1 and TRBJ2-5): SAVISQKPSRDICQRGTSLTIQCQVDSQVTMMFWYRQQPGQSLTLIATANQGSEATYESGFVIDKFPISRPNLTFSTLTVSNMSPEDSSIYLCSVGSGGETQYFGPGTRLLVL.

The V and J genes are TRBV30 and TRBJ2-4; TRBD1 agrees at 9 bases. CDR1 GTSNPN and CDR2 SVGIG come from the germline V gene (reference sequence). V shed 0 bases, J shed 14 bases, and the junction held 5 bases outside the gene matches. This CDR3 region has 12 residues. CDR3 protein: CAWSVGRDREYF. As DNA, the CDR3 is TGTGCCTGGAGTGTGGGTCGGGACAGGGAGTACTTC.

The genes are TRBV4-1 and TRBJ2-5; tentatively, D is TRBD1 (6 bases). The CDR3 contains 15 residues. Trimming removed 0 bases at V and 11 bases at J, with 19 bases between. Per germline, CDR1 MGHRA and CDR2 YSYEKL. Here the CDR3 DNA reads TGCGCCAGCAGCCAAGATGGTCCCCCTCCAGGGGTACAGTACTTC. Protein: CASSQDGPPPGVQYF.

The rearrangement joins TRBV9 to TRBJ1-3, with unresolved D. CDR1 and CDR2 from the germline V gene are SGDLS and YYNGEE. V lost 0 bases and J lost 0, with 7 bases in between. The CDR3 totals 15 residues. CDR3 DNA sequence: TGTGCCAGCAGCGTAGTCGGACTCTCTGGAAACACCATATATTTT. This encodes CASSVVGLSGNTIYF.

In nucleotides, the CDR3 is TGTGCCAGCAGCTTAGTAAGTCAGGGCTATAGCAATCAGCCCCAGCATTTT. Amino acid sequence: CASSLVSQGYSNQPQHF. This chain connects TRBV7-2 to TRBJ1-5; D is perhaps TRBD1 (5 bases). The CDR3 is 17 residues long. Germline CDR1 is SGHTA and CDR2 is FQGNSA. V dropped 1 base and J dropped 0 bases, with 13 bases sitting between them.

This CDR3 is CASSFDGGFGEKLFF. CDR3 coding DNA: TGTGCCAGCAGCTTTGACGGGGGGTTCGGTGAAAAACTGTTTTTT. The chain is built from TRBV7-9 and TRBJ1-4, with D maybe TRBD1 (5 bases). Deletions cut 3 bases from V and 7 bases from J, with 15 bases between. This CDR3 is built from 15 residues. Germline CDR1 is SEHNR and CDR2 is FQNEAQ (reference sequence).